The 4 T cell receptor beta chains reported below all come from one sample, sequenced in a study of shared clonotypes between healthy human individuals. Profiled with immunoSEQ multiplex PCR; TCRdb holds only in-frame clones, not every one. The sample contains approximately 2.1 million clones, 85% to 95% of which appear only once. Source material: naive CD4+ T cells from PBMCs. Subset given: CD45RA+ positively selected. These receptors originate from a young man in good health. Some clones in this sample may be carry-over from other donors' samples.

V usage is TRBV27 and J usage is TRBJ1-5; D is undetermined. The V gene's germline CDR1 is MNHEY and CDR2 SMNVEV (reference sequence). The V gene lost 6 bases and the J gene lost 5 bases, with 5 bases spanning the gap. The CDR3 spans 11 residues. DNA for the CDR3: TGTGCCAGCAGGGACGATCAGCCCCAGCATTTT. It encodes CASRDDQPQHF.

The chain joins TRBV7-3 to TRBJ2-2, with D perhaps TRBD1 or TRBD2 (5 bases each). The CDR3 is made up of 16 amino acids. Germline loops: CDR1 SGHTA, CDR2 FQGTGA. The ends were cut back, 2 bases at V and 7 bases at J, with 17 bases in the middle. This chain's CDR3 is CASSLYSSGPRGELFF. The CDR3 nucleotides are TGTGCCAGCAGCTTATATAGCTCGGGGCCCCGCGGGGAGCTGTTTTTT.

The chain employs TRBV5-4 and TRBJ2-7; D unresolved. V shed 4 bases and J shed 2 bases, with 10 bases lying between them. Germline V gives CDR1 SGHNT, CDR2 YYREEE (reference sequence). CDR3 length: 13 amino acids. This chain's CDR3 is CASSPSGPYEQYF. CDR3 nucleotide sequence: TGTGCCAGCAGCCCTTCTGGGCCCTACGAGCAGTACTTC.

The V call is TRBV30, the J call TRBJ1-4; D remains ambiguous. The CDR3 is 13 residues long. Germline V gene lookup returns CDR1 GTSNPN and CDR2 SVGIG (reference sequence). With 1 base removed from V and 3 bases from J, the gap between germline ends came to 6 bases. The CDR3 nucleotides read TGTGCCTGGAGTGACGCCCCTAATGAAAAACTGTTTTTT. Its protein product is CAWSDAPNEKLFF.